A selection of T cell receptor beta chains follows, all from one sample in a study of type 1 regulatory T cells. Antigens of these TCRs are unknown. MiXCR, applied by TCRdb to the reads, yields one record per CDR3 protein. The table has about 14,000 distinct CDR3 sequences, roughly an eighth seen once. Material for sequencing was cultured T cells, either the whole culture or a sorted T cell fraction (not recorded which). The receptor source for this set is a human donor in good health. Both conserved end residues are part of each CDR3. A D gene is named only where the DNA matches it firmly. The size entry is marked missing in some rows and otherwise reads once, few, many or a size class.

J gene,D gene,clone size,V gene,CDR3 protein,CDR3 DNA
TRBJ1-1,NA,many,TRBV3-1,CASSRQRNTEAFF,TGTGCCAGCAGTCGGCAGAGGAACACTGAAGCTTTCTTT
TRBJ2-5,TRBD2,many,TRBV5-6,CASSSLAVQETQYF,TGTGCCAGCAGCTCACTAGCGGTCCAAGAGACCCAGTACTTC
TRBJ2-1,TRBD2,many,TRBV24-1,CATSGGGRGYNEQFF,TGTGCCACCAGTGGAGGCGGGAGGGGTTACAATGAGCAGTTCTTC
TRBJ2-3,NA,many,TRBV10-3,CAISVMLTSTDTQYF,TGTGCCATCAGTGTTATGCTAACTAGCACAGATACGCAGTATTTT
TRBJ2-5,NA,NA,TRBV12-3/TRBV12-4,CASSQVETQYF,TGTGCCAGCAGTCAAGTGGAGACCCAGTACTTC
TRBJ2-1,NA,few,TRBV20-1,CSAAIPNEQFF,TGCAGTGCTGCGATACCCAATGAGCAGTTCTTC
TRBJ2-7,NA,NA,TRBV2,CASKEYYEQYF,TGTGCCAGCAAGGAGTACTACGAGCAGTACTTC
TRBJ1-5,NA,medium-sized,TRBV6-6,CASAGIYSNQPQHF,TGTGCCAGTGCAGGGATCTATAGCAATCAGCCCCAGCATTTT
TRBJ2-1,TRBD1,many,TRBV7-6,CAIQGAYNEQFF,TGTGCCATCCAGGGGGCCTACAATGAGCAGTTCTTC
TRBJ2-6,NA,NA,TRBV19,CASSIQVSGANVLTF,TGTGCCAGTAGTATACAGGTCTCTGGGGCCAACGTCCTGACTTTC
TRBJ2-1,TRBD1,NA,TRBV6-1,CASRQGASPFVF,TGTGCCAGCAGACAGGGGGCATCCCCTTTCGTCTTC
TRBJ2-5,NA,few,TRBV5-1,CASSPLLSQETQYF,TGCGCCAGCAGCCCCCTTTTGAGCCAAGAGACCCAGTACTTC
TRBJ1-2,TRBD1,many,TRBV20-1,CSARDQGTVYGYTF,TGCAGTGCTAGAGATCAGGGGACAGTCTATGGCTACACCTTC
TRBJ2-5,NA,many,TRBV20-1,CSAGGGAKETQYF,TGCAGTGCTGGGGGGGGGGCTAAAGAGACCCAGTACTTC
TRBJ2-5,NA,many,TRBV12-3/TRBV12-4,CASSLDRSEETQYF,TGTGCCAGCAGCCTAGACAGATCGGAAGAGACCCAGTACTTC
TRBJ2-7,NA,few,TRBV21-1,CASSKVWREGSYEQYF,TGTGCCAGCAGCAAAGTCTGGCGGGAGGGGAGCTACGAGCAGTACTTC
TRBJ2-2,NA,few,TRBV9,CASSALLGTGELFF,TGTGCCAGCAGCGCCCTTCTCGGCACCGGGGAGCTGTTTTTT
TRBJ1-1,NA,few,TRBV27,CARGAMNTEAFF,TGTGCCCGGGGGGCCATGAACACTGAAGCTTTCTTT
TRBJ2-2,NA,many,TRBV5-1,CASSFSPPGELFF,TGCGCCAGCAGCTTCTCCCCCCCAGGGGAGCTGTTTTTT
TRBJ1-3,TRBD1,many,TRBV28,CASTLDRGHTIYF,TGTGCCAGCACCCTAGACAGGGGCCACACCATATATTTT
TRBJ2-1,NA,few,TRBV4-2,CASSQGPGIVNEQFF,TGTGCCAGCAGCCAAGGGCCCGGAATAGTCAATGAGCAGTTCTTC
TRBJ2-7,NA,NA,TRBV6-2/TRBV6-3,CASSEYYEQYF,TGTGCCAGCAGTGAATACTACGAGCAGTACTTC
TRBJ2-1,NA,many,TRBV7-2,CASSRGTSSYNEQFF,TGTGCCAGCAGCCGGGGGACGAGCTCCTACAATGAGCAGTTCTTC
TRBJ2-6,NA,NA,TRBV21-1,CASSNLEDRGAPCAGANVLTF,TGTGCCAGCAGCAATCTGGAGGACAGGGGCGCCCCCTGCGCAGGGGCCAACGTCCTGACTTTC
TRBJ2-7,NA,many,TRBV6-1,CASSGGSGSSYEQYF,TGTGCCAGCAGTGGAGGTAGCGGTAGCTCCTACGAGCAGTACTTC
TRBJ2-2,TRBD2,NA,TRBV2,CASAGLAGYTGELFF,TGTGCCAGCGCCGGACTAGCAGGGTACACCGGGGAGCTGTTTTTT
TRBJ1-5,NA,many,TRBV12-3/TRBV12-4,CASSFTGGNQPQHF,TGTGCCAGCAGTTTTACGGGGGGCAATCAGCCCCAGCATTTT
TRBJ2-2,TRBD1,many,TRBV7-2,CASSFRTGWTGELFF,TGTGCCAGCAGCTTTAGGACAGGGTGGACCGGGGAGCTGTTTTTT
TRBJ1-1,TRBD1,NA,TRBV18,CASSPGTGGDEAFF,TGTGCCAGCTCACCGGGGACAGGGGGGGATGAAGCTTTCTTT
TRBJ2-1,TRBD2,many,TRBV7-2,CASSRLAGNYNEQFF,TGTGCCAGCAGCCGACTAGCGGGAAACTACAATGAGCAGTTCTTC
TRBJ2-7,TRBD2,medium-sized,TRBV11-2,CASSLVFGTSDPYEQYF,TGTGCCAGCAGCTTAGTTTTCGGAACTAGCGATCCCTACGAGCAGTACTTC
TRBJ2-4,TRBD2,NA,TRBV10-3,CAISETSGPIQYF,TGTGCCATCAGTGAGACTAGCGGTCCCATTCAGTACTTC
TRBJ1-1,NA,many,TRBV19,CASSIAAGNTEAFF,TGTGCCAGTAGTATTGCAGCGGGGAACACTGAAGCTTTCTTT
TRBJ2-5,NA,NA,TRBV12-3/TRBV12-4,CASSLANLLQTQYF,TGTGCCAGCAGTTTAGCAAATTTGCTGCAGACCCAGTACTTC
TRBJ1-1,NA,NA,TRBV12-3/TRBV12-4,CASSLASRNTEAFF,TGTGCCAGCAGTTTAGCCTCTAGGAACACTGAAGCTTTCTTT
TRBJ2-1,NA,many,TRBV5-1,CASSYGDRYNEQFF,TGCGCCAGCAGCTACGGGGATAGATACAATGAGCAGTTCTTC
TRBJ2-5,TRBD1,many,TRBV3-1,CASSRGQTQETQYF,TGTGCCAGCAGCCGGGGACAGACCCAAGAGACCCAGTACTTC
TRBJ2-2,NA,many,TRBV2,CASKPERSGELFF,TGTGCCAGCAAACCTGAGCGATCCGGGGAGCTGTTTTTT
TRBJ2-7,NA,NA,TRBV7-8,CASSLVRGLDKQYF,TGTGCCAGCAGCTTAGTTAGGGGGTTGGACAAGCAGTACTTC
TRBJ2-1,TRBD2,many,TRBV24-1,CATSGPTAGANNEQFF,TGTGCCACCAGTGGTCCGACAGCGGGGGCCAACAATGAGCAGTTCTTC
TRBJ2-7,NA,many,TRBV20-1,CSARVDDYEQYF,TGCAGTGCTAGAGTCGACGACTACGAGCAGTACTTC
TRBJ2-2,NA,medium-sized,TRBV5-1,CASSLDRLTTGELFF,TGCGCCAGCAGCTTGGACAGGTTAACCACCGGGGAGCTGTTTTTT
TRBJ1-5,TRBD1,NA,TRBV30,CAWSQDRGNQPQHF,TGTGCCTGGAGCCAGGACAGGGGCAATCAGCCCCAGCATTTT
TRBJ1-5,NA,many,TRBV20-1,CSARDGGGISNQPQHF,TGCAGTGCTAGAGATGGTGGGGGGATAAGCAATCAGCCCCAGCATTTT
TRBJ2-5,NA,NA,TRBV20-1,CSASGGQETQYF,TGCAGTGCTAGCGGTGGGCAAGAGACCCAGTACTTC
TRBJ2-1,TRBD2,few,TRBV6-2/TRBV6-3,CARVAGVIEQFF,TGTGCCAGGGTAGCGGGAGTAATCGAGCAGTTCTTC